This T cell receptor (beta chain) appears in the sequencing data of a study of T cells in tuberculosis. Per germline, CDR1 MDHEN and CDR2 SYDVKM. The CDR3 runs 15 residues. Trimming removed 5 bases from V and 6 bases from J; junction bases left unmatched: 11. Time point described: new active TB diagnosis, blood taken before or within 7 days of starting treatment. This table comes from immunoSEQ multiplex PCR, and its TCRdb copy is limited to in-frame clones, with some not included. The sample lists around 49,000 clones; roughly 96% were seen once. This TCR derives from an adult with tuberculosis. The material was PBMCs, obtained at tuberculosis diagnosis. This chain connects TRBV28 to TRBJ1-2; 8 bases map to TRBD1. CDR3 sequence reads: CASSPPTGDRDGYTF. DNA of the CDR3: TGTGCCAGCAGTCCGCCGACAGGGGATAGGGATGGCTACACCTTC.